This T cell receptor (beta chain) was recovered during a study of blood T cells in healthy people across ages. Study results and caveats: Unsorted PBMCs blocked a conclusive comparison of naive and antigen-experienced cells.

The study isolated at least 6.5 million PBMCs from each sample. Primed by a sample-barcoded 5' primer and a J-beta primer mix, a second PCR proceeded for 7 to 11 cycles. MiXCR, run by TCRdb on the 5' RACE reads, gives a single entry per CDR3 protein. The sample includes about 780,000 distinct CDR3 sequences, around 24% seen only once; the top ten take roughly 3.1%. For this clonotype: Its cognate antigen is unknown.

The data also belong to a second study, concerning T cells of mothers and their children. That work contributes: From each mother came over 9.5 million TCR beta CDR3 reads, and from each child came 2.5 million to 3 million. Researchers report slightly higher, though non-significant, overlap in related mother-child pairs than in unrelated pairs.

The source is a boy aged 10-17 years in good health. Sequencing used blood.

CDR3 protein: CANSAGTKYTGELFF. The DNA of the CDR3 is TGTGCCAACAGCGCCGGGACAAAATACACCGGGGAGCTGTTTTTT. The rearrangement links TRBV6-5 to TRBJ2-2; tentative D call: TRBD1 (6 bases). This CDR3 spans 15 amino acids. Trimming pared 10 bases from V and 3 bases from J, leaving 18 bases between. Germline V gene data show CDR1 as MNHEY and CDR2 as SVGAGI.